This entry lists 31 T cell receptor beta chains sequenced from one sample in a study of blood T cell repertoires in COVID-19. This table comes from immunoSEQ multiplex PCR, and its TCRdb copy is limited to in-frame clones, with some not included. The sample carries roughly 50,000 clones, just over 85% recorded once. Material: peripheral blood. The receptor source for this set is a man aged 65-85 years with acute or convalescent COVID-19.

This clone was detected only a few times. The chain uses TRBV29-1 and TRBJ1-2, with 7 bases aligning to TRBD1. Germline V CDR1 and CDR2: SQVTM, ANQGSEA. V gave up 7 bases and J gave up 4 bases; unmatched junction bases: 12. The CDR3 is made up of 14 amino acids. CDR3 DNA: TGCAGCGGAATGATACAGGGGCAGGGCTATGGCTACACCTTC. Its protein is CSGMIQGQGYGYTF.

V and J are TRBV7-3 and TRBJ2-5; 12 bases map to TRBD1. Per the germline V gene, CDR1 is SGHTA and CDR2 is FQGTGA. CDR3 length equals 15 residues. Losses at the gene ends were 5 bases for V and 4 bases for J; bases not matched to a gene: 5. Here the CDR3 reads CASSAGTGGPETQYF. CDR3 in DNA: TGTGCCAGCAGCGCCGGGACAGGGGGCCCAGAGACCCAGTACTTC. Complete variable domain (other parts from reference TRBV7-3 and TRBJ2-5): GAGVSQTPSNKVTEKGKYVELRCDPISGHTALYWYRQSLGQGPEFLIYFQGTGAADDSGLPNDRFFAVRPEGSVSTLKIQRTERGDSAVYLCASSAGTGGPETQYFGPGTRLLVL.

The chain is built from TRBV6-5 and TRBJ1-5, with 8 bases identical to TRBD1. Germline-derived CDR1 and CDR2 are MNHEY and SVGAGI. V trimming: 3 bases; J trimming: 7 bases; junction bases outside the gene matches: 5. The CDR3 spans 14 residues. This CDR3 is CASSYGTGGQPQHF. The CDR3 DNA is TGTGCCAGCAGTTATGGGACAGGCGGACAGCCCCAGCATTTT.

The chain carries TRBV19 and TRBJ1-3; 7 bases agree with TRBD1. The CDR3 is 15 amino acids. Germline V gives CDR1 LNHDA, CDR2 SQIVND (reference sequence). V was clipped by 3 bases and J by 0 bases; unmatched bases: 2. In DNA, the CDR3 is TGTGCCAGTAGTATGACAGGGTACTCTGGAAACACCATATATTTT. Protein: CASSMTGYSGNTIYF.

The rearrangement joins TRBV24-1 to TRBJ2-2, with 10 bases aligning to TRBD1. V lost 5 bases to trimming and J lost 6 bases; unmatched junction nucleotides: 2. From germline, CDR1 is KGHDR and CDR2 SFDVKD. The CDR3 runs to 14 residues. CDR3 loop: CATSGTGGAGELFF. The CDR3 nucleotides read TGTGCCACCAGTGGGACAGGGGGGGCCGGGGAGCTGTTTTTT.

The CDR3 DNA is TGCGCCAGCAGCCCTCTTACTAGCGGGACCTACAATGAGCAGTTCTTC. This translates into CASSPLTSGTYNEQFF. The chain uses TRBV5-1 and TRBJ2-1; 10 nucleotides agree with TRBD2. Germline-derived CDR1 and CDR2 are SGHRS and YFSETQ. This CDR3 is 16 amino acids long. V lost 4 bases to trimming and J lost 2 bases; unmatched junction nucleotides: 6.

The V and J genes are TRBV4-3 and TRBJ1-1, with D tentatively TRBD1 (5 bases). Trimming took 0 bases from V and 3 from J, leaving 14 bases between them. The CDR3 covers 16 residues. Germline V gene sequence: CDR1 LGHNA, CDR2 YSLEER. The CDR3 sequence: CASSQEYPGGDTEAFF. The CDR3 DNA reads as TGCGCCAGCAGCCAAGAATATCCGGGAGGGGACACTGAAGCTTTCTTT.

A note on this clone: The junction and the germline gene differ at one end; a read error may be behind it. The chain uses TRBV7-7 and TRBJ2-5, with a weak D call TRBD1 (7 bases). There are 15 residues in the CDR3. CDR1 and CDR2 (germline): SSHAT, FNYEAQ (reference sequence). CDR3 sequence (DNA): TGTGCTAGCAGCTTAGCGGCGGGACAGCAAGAGACCCAGTACTTC. It yields the protein CASSLAAGQQETQYF.

This clone was recorded once. The chain couples TRBV27 to TRBJ1-1, with D perhaps matching TRBD1 (5 bases). The V end lost 2 bases, the J end lost 3 bases, and 16 bases lay between the germline ends. The CDR3 contains 16 residues. The V gene's germline CDR1 is MNHEY and CDR2 SMNVEV (reference sequence). As DNA, the CDR3 is TGTGCCAGCAGTTTAGGAGGGGCGCGAAAGGACACTGAAGCTTTCTTT. Encoded protein: CASSLGGARKDTEAFF.

The chain recombines TRBV3-1 (or the pseudogene TRBV3-2) with TRBJ1-6, with 7 nucleotides matching TRBD1. The CDR3 loop spans 16 amino acids. CDR1 LGHDT and CDR2 YNNKEL come from the germline V gene (reference sequence). V gave up 3 bases and J gave up 2 bases; unmatched junction bases: 4. The CDR3 sequence is CASSQQQGTYNSPLHF. As DNA, the CDR3 is TGTGCCAGCAGCCAGCAACAGGGGACCTATAATTCACCCCTCCACTTT.

This sequence joins TRBV6-5 and TRBJ2-1; the match to TRBD1 covers 11 bases. Per the germline V gene, CDR1 is MNHEY and CDR2 is SVGAGI. The CDR3 totals 15 residues. J gave up 8 bases and V 3 bases, and 6 bases lay outside the gene matches. This CDR3 is CASSYRGTGGYEQFF. CDR3 nucleotides: TGTGCCAGCAGTTATCGGGGGACAGGGGGTTATGAGCAGTTCTTC.

The V and J genes are TRBV28 and TRBJ1-4, with D tentatively TRBD1 (5 bases). Looked up from germline, CDR1 is MDHEN and CDR2 is SYDVKM. V was clipped by 6 bases and J by 0 bases, with 11 bases between them. The CDR3 runs to 15 residues. The CDR3 reads CASSGAGTTNEKLFF. DNA for the CDR3: TGTGCCAGCAGCGGGGCGGGAACAACTAATGAAAAACTGTTTTTT.

V usage is TRBV5-1 and J usage is TRBJ2-3; 9 bases align to TRBD1. Germline CDR1 SGHRS, CDR2 YFSETQ. After removal of 2 bases from V and 1 base from J, the junction contained 2 bases not matched to a gene. This CDR3 is 15 amino acids long. CDR3 DNA: TGCGCCAGCAGCTTTCGACAGGGGGGCACAGATACGCAGTATTTT. Its protein product is CASSFRQGGTDTQYF.

The chain combines TRBV29-1 with TRBJ1-1, with 9 bases lining up with TRBD1. V shed 6 bases and J 4 bases; nucleotides not matched to a gene: 6. The germline V gene has CDR1 SQVTM and CDR2 ANQGSEA. This CDR3 has 13 residues. The CDR3 is CSVRDRVGTEAFF. Here the CDR3 DNA reads TGCAGCGTCCGGGACAGGGTTGGCACTGAAGCTTTCTTT.

This clone showed up just once. This chain joins TRBV7-3 and TRBJ2-5; 7 bases line up with TRBD2. V shed 3 bases, J shed 4 bases, and the junction held 5 bases outside the gene matches. This CDR3 region has 14 residues. Germline assignment: CDR1 SGHTA and CDR2 FQGTGA. The CDR3 here is CASSFSAGVETQYF. The CDR3 nucleotides are TGTGCCAGCAGCTTTTCTGCGGGGGTAGAGACCCAGTACTTC.

The rearrangement uses TRBV5-6 and TRBJ1-4; unclear D gene. V was pared by 2 bases and J by 6 bases, with 8 bases between. The CDR3 has 13 residues. Germline V lookup: CDR1 SGHDT, CDR2 YYEEEE. Here the CDR3 reads CASSLGDDEKLFF. CDR3 coding DNA: TGTGCCAGCAGCTTAGGAGATGATGAAAAACTGTTTTTT.

The chain links TRBV6-2 or TRBV6-3 to TRBJ1-1, with D perhaps matching TRBD1 (6 bases). V dropped 2 bases and J dropped 1 base, with 8 bases sitting between them. The V gene's germline CDR1 is MNHEY and CDR2 SVGEGT. The CDR3 has 14 residues. In DNA form, the CDR3 reads TGTGCCAGCAGTTACGGGACAAGGAACACTGAAGCTTTCTTT. As protein: CASSYGTRNTEAFF.

This chain uses TRBV7-9 with TRBJ2-2; a weak D match, TRBD2 (6 bases). V lost 6 bases and J 0 bases, leaving 11 bases between the germline ends. The CDR3 consists of 15 residues. The germline CDR1 and CDR2 sequences are SEHNR and FQNEAQ (reference sequence). The CDR3 sequence: CASRIAETNTGELFF. The CDR3 region has the DNA TGTGCCAGCAGGATAGCGGAAACGAACACCGGGGAGCTGTTTTTT.

The chain links TRBV11-2 to TRBJ1-1; D is perhaps TRBD1 (5 bases). The length of the CDR3 is 14 residues. Per the germline V gene, CDR1 is SGHAT and CDR2 is FQNNGV. V gave up 3 bases and J gave up 4 bases, with 12 bases separating them. The CDR3 bases are TGTGCCAGCAGCTTTCGACAGACGGGCACTGAAGCTTTCTTT. This sequence encodes CASSFRQTGTEAFF.

This chain links TRBV3-1 (or the pseudogene TRBV3-2) with TRBJ2-7; D is unclear. The V gene's germline CDR1 is LGHDT and CDR2 YNNKEL (reference sequence). The CDR3 length is 13 residues. The ends were cut back, 1 base at V and 6 bases at J, with 10 bases in the middle. In DNA, the CDR3 is TGTGCCAGCAGCCAAGGTGAGCTCCTCGAGCAGTACTTC. It specifies CASSQGELLEQYF.

V gene TRBV19 combines with J gene TRBJ1-5; TRBD1 aligns across 8 bases. J lost 4 bases, V lost 7 bases, and 9 bases had no gene match. The CDR3 has 15 residues. Germline CDR1 reads LNHDA; CDR2 reads SQIVND (reference sequence). In nucleotides, the CDR3 is TGTGCCAGTACTCTCGCCAGGGGGCGGAATCAGCCCCAGCATTTT. Residues: CASTLARGRNQPQHF.

V gene TRBV6-6 combines with J gene TRBJ2-2; 9 bases map to TRBD2. This CDR3 has 15 residues. J lost 5 bases, V lost 7 bases, and 8 bases had no gene match. Germline V gene lookup returns CDR1 MNHNY and CDR2 SVGAGI (reference sequence). The CDR3 sequence: CASTLAGVKTGELFF. DNA for the CDR3: TGTGCCAGCACTTTAGCGGGGGTCAAGACCGGGGAGCTGTTTTTT.

The chain carries TRBV14 and TRBJ2-3; 8 bases match TRBD1. Germline loops: CDR1 SGHDN, CDR2 FVKESK. This CDR3 region has 16 residues. The V gene end was trimmed by 4 bases and the J gene end by 4 bases; junction bases not matched to a gene: 10. CDR3 protein: CASSRRSGQGSDTQYF. In nucleotides, the CDR3 is TGTGCCAGCAGCCGGCGGAGTGGACAGGGATCAGATACGCAGTATTTT.

The sample holds a few counts of this clone. The chain has TRBV6-2 or TRBV6-3 and TRBJ2-7; 9 bases line up with TRBD1. This CDR3 contains 15 residues. V lost 1 base to trimming and J lost 4 bases; unmatched junction nucleotides: 5. Per germline, CDR1 MNHEY and CDR2 SVGEGT. Here the CDR3 reads CASSYWGQGVYEQYF. CDR3 bases: TGTGCCAGCAGTTACTGGGGACAGGGCGTATACGAGCAGTACTTC.

The CDR3 sequence: CATRTSGGTREQYF. CDR3 sequence (DNA): TGTGCCACCCGGACTAGCGGGGGGACTCGGGAGCAGTACTTC. The chain couples TRBV28 to TRBJ2-7; 14 nucleotides align to TRBD2. With V trimmed by 10 bases and J by 7 bases, 9 bases remained unmatched. CDR1 MDHEN and CDR2 SYDVKM come from the germline V gene. The CDR3 sequence is 14 residues long.

This clone was seen a few times. This chain joins TRBV6-5 and TRBJ1-2; D unresolved. V was trimmed by 6 bases and J by 5 bases, leaving 13 bases between them. CDR3 length: 13 residues. The germline V gene encodes CDR1 MNHEY and CDR2 SVGAGI. Here the CDR3 reads CASSPRVPYGYTF. CDR3 nucleotide sequence: TGTGCCAGCAGCCCGAGGGTCCCTTATGGCTACACCTTC.

The rearrangement uses TRBV7-9 and TRBJ2-1; possibly TRBD2 for D (6 bases). The CDR3 is 18 amino acids. The germline V gene encodes CDR1 SEHNR and CDR2 FQNEAQ (reference sequence). V gave up 1 base and J gave up 2 bases, with 18 bases separating them. CDR3 in DNA: TGTGCCAGCAGCTTAGATCAGTCGCGGGGAGCCCCCTACAATGAGCAGTTCTTC. Translating gives CASSLDQSRGAPYNEQFF.

This CDR3 is CASASGGGQPQHF. The CDR3 region has the DNA TGTGCCAGCGCTAGCGGGGGCGGTCAGCCCCAGCATTTT. The rearrangement uses TRBV5-6 and TRBJ1-5, with D tentatively TRBD1 (6 bases). The CDR3 covers 13 residues. In germline, CDR1 is SGHDT, CDR2 YYEEEE. Trimming took 7 bases from V and 6 from J, leaving 14 bases between them.

The rearrangement joins TRBV18 to TRBJ1-2; D possibly corresponds to TRBD1 (5 bases). Germline lookup yields CDR1 KGHSH and CDR2 LQKENI. Trimming stripped 6 bases from V and 4 bases from J, with 18 bases between. CDR3 length equals 15 residues. CDR3: CASSLQTGVSYGYTF. The CDR3 DNA is TGTGCCAGCTCGCTCCAAACGGGGGTTTCCTATGGCTACACCTTC.

V and J are TRBV11-1 and TRBJ2-5; D is ambiguous. This CDR3 is built from 12 residues. Between the trimmed V and J ends, which lost 5 bases and 10 bases, there was a span of 14 bases. CDR1 is SGHAT, CDR2 FQDESV, per germline (reference sequence). CDR3 sequence reads: CASSLSESGQYF. CDR3 nucleotide sequence: TGTGCCAGCAGCCTTTCGGAGTCGGGCCAGTACTTC.

This chain links TRBV5-4 with TRBJ1-3; 9 bases are a match to TRBD1. This CDR3 region has 13 residues. The V gene end was trimmed by 3 bases and the J gene end by 7 bases; junction bases not matched to a gene: 2. Germline lookup yields CDR1 SGHNT and CDR2 YYREEE (reference sequence). The CDR3 nucleotides read TGTGCCAGCAGCTACGGACAGGGGAACACCATATATTTT. This encodes CASSYGQGNTIYF.